The clone carrying this T cell receptor beta chain was detected a few times. This sample was included in a study of blood T cells in healthy people across ages. The CDR3 has 13 amino acids. The germline V and J ends were trimmed by 3 bases and 9 bases, with 15 bases remaining between them. Germline V lookup: CDR1 DFQATT, CDR2 SNEGSKA (reference sequence). Through a sample-barcoded 5' primer and a J-beta primer mix, a second PCR was run for roughly 6 to 12 cycles. MiXCR was run by TCRdb on the 5' RACE reads, yielding one entry per CDR3 protein. The sample holds about 1 million distinct CDR3 sequences, under 30% seen once. Russia was home to the donors, healthy Caucasian individuals aged about 6 to 90. Total RNA was isolated from each sample in quantities of at least 5 micrograms. The same sample was also studied in work on T cells of mothers and their children. That publication notes: Samples were obtained from three healthy Caucasian mothers and their six children.

This TCR derives from a girl aged 2-10 years in good health. The V and J genes are TRBV20-1 and TRBJ2-1, with D unresolved. Sequencing was carried out using blood. The CDR3: CSARNPQTIEQFF. CDR3 DNA sequence: TGCAGTGCTAGGAATCCCCAGACCATTGAGCAGTTCTTC.